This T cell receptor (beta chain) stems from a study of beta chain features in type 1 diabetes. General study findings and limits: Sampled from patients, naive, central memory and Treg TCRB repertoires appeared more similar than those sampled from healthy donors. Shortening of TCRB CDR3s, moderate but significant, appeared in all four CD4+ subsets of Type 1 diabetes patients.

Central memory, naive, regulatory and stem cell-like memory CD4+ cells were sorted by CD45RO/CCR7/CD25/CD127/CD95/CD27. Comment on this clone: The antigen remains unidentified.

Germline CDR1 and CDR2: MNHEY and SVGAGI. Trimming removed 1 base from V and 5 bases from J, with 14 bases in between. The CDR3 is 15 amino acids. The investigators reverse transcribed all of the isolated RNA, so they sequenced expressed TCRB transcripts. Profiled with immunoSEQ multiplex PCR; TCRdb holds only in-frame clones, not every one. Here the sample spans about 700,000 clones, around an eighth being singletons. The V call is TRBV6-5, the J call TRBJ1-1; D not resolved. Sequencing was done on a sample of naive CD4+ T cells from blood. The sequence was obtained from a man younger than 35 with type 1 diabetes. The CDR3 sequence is CASSYWFKADTEAFF. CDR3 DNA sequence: TGTGCCAGCAGTTACTGGTTTAAGGCGGATACTGAAGCTTTCTTT.